Below, 24 T cell receptor beta chains from the same sample are listed, as sequenced in a study of shared T cell receptors in the human thymus. TCRdb's copy holds only in-frame clones and misses some; the assay was immunoSEQ multiplex PCR. The table records hundreds of thousands of clones, around three quarters of them present only once. This sample was shared with a second study, whose subject was human thymus T cells.

Sequenced material: thymocytes. These receptors came from a boy younger than two with a congenital heart defect.

The CDR3 DNA is TGTGCCAGCAGCCGCCACCCCGCACAGGCCCTTAACTATGGCTACACCTTC. Its translation: CASSRHPAQALNYGYTF. This chain joins TRBV7-9 and TRBJ1-2; D perhaps matches TRBD1 (5 bases). The CDR3 is 17 amino acids. Trimming removed 5 bases from V and 1 base from J, with 20 bases in between. Germline CDR1 and CDR2: SEHNR and FQNEAQ (reference sequence).

The CDR3 DNA sequence: TGCGCCAGCAGCCCTCAACCGGGACAGAGACCCAATGAGCAGTTCTTC. Amino acid sequence: CASSPQPGQRPNEQFF. The V and J genes are TRBV4-1 and TRBJ2-1; 7 bases fit TRBD1. Germline CDR1 MGHRA, CDR2 YSYEKL. The CDR3 is 16 amino acids. With V trimmed by 4 bases and J by 6 bases, 12 bases remained unmatched.

The chain joins TRBV7-3 to TRBJ2-1; 8 bases map to TRBD2. V lost 5 bases, J lost 5 bases, and 8 bases stayed unmatched. This CDR3 spans 15 amino acids. Germline CDR1 and CDR2: SGHTA and FQGTGA. The CDR3 loop reads CASSPGLADNNEQFF. The CDR3, as DNA: TGTGCCAGCAGCCCCGGACTAGCAGATAACAATGAGCAGTTCTTC.

The chain combines TRBV29-1 with TRBJ1-1; D possibly corresponds to TRBD1 (6 bases). Germline V lookup: CDR1 SQVTM, CDR2 ANQGSEA. The CDR3 contains 14 residues. The V end lost 4 bases, the J end lost 9 bases, and 21 bases lay between the germline ends. CDR3 residues: CSVGNRERSGQAFF. The CDR3 DNA sequence: TGCAGCGTTGGGAACAGGGAACGTTCAGGCCAAGCTTTCTTT.

This chain joins TRBV4-3 and TRBJ2-1; 10 bases agree with TRBD2. The CDR3 sequence is 19 residues long. Germline CDR1 is LGHNA and CDR2 is YSLEER. The junction had 13 bases not matched to a gene; V was cut back by 1 base and J by 4 bases. The chain's CDR3 is CASSQVVLAGAYVYNEQFF. As DNA, the CDR3 is TGCGCCAGCAGCCAAGTGGTGCTAGCGGGAGCGTATGTTTACAATGAGCAGTTCTTC.

The chain carries TRBV4-1 and TRBJ2-7; D might be TRBD2 (6 bases). Per the germline V gene, CDR1 is MGHRA and CDR2 is YSYEKL. The CDR3 runs 14 residues. The V and J ends lost 1 base and 3 bases respectively, with 10 bases between them. The CDR3 loop reads CASSQAPSVYEQYF. In DNA, the CDR3 is TGCGCCAGCAGCCAAGCCCCTAGCGTCTACGAGCAGTACTTC.

A few counts support this clone. This sequence joins TRBV15 and TRBJ2-1; D may be TRBD2 (5 bases). V gave up 0 bases and J gave up 5 bases, with 8 bases separating them. Germline V lookup: CDR1 LNHNV, CDR2 YYDKDF (reference sequence). This CDR3 contains 14 residues. The CDR3: CATSRDKRDNEQFF. For the CDR3, the DNA is TGTGCCACCAGCAGAGATAAGAGGGACAATGAGCAGTTCTTC.

This chain uses TRBV11-2 with TRBJ2-7; the D gene is possibly TRBD2 (5 bases). Deletions cut 1 base from V and 7 bases from J, with 17 bases between. Germline V gene data show CDR1 as SGHAT and CDR2 as FQNNGV. This CDR3 has 15 amino acids. CDR3 protein: CASSLASAPTGEQYF. The CDR3 DNA reads as TGTGCCAGCAGCTTAGCTTCAGCCCCTACGGGGGAGCAGTACTTC.

This clone occurred once. J is TRBJ2-2 and V is TRBV27; weak D call: TRBD1 (6 bases). Germline assignment: CDR1 MNHEY and CDR2 SMNVEV (reference sequence). This CDR3 region has 19 residues. With 5 bases removed from V and 2 bases from J, the gap between germline ends came to 24 bases. The CDR3 here is CASSPDSLDGWFNTGELFF. CDR3 nucleotide sequence: TGTGCCAGCAGTCCGGACAGTTTAGACGGGTGGTTTAACACCGGGGAGCTGTTTTTT.

V and J are TRBV6-5 and TRBJ2-7, with TRBD1 identical over 10 bases. Germline V gene sequence: CDR1 MNHEY, CDR2 SVGAGI. The CDR3 is made up of 14 amino acids. J gave up 7 bases and V 2 bases, and 5 bases lay outside the gene matches. The CDR3 nucleotides read TGTGCCAGCAGTTACCACGGGACAGGGGAAGAGCAGTACTTC. Translated: CASSYHGTGEEQYF.

This rearrangement joins TRBV12-5 to TRBJ2-1; tentative D call: TRBD1 (6 bases). The CDR3 is made up of 13 amino acids. Trimming removed 3 bases from V and 7 bases from J, with 10 bases in between. CDR1 and CDR2 (germline): LGHNT, FRNRAP. The CDR3 sequence is CASGLGGDNEQFF. The DNA for the CDR3 is TGTGCTAGTGGTTTAGGGGGAGATAATGAGCAGTTCTTC.

This rearrangement joins TRBV18 to TRBJ1-1, with 10 bases lining up with TRBD1. This CDR3 has 15 residues. V lost 2 bases to trimming and J lost 11 bases; unmatched junction nucleotides: 11. CDR1 is KGHSH, CDR2 LQKENI, per germline. The CDR3 loop is CASSPGDRGGGVAFF. CDR3 bases: TGTGCCAGCTCACCAGGGGACAGGGGAGGTGGAGTGGCTTTCTTT.

The chain combines TRBV6-5 with TRBJ2-7; D is unclear. This CDR3 region has 13 residues. Germline CDR1 MNHEY, CDR2 SVGAGI. Trimming removed 2 bases from V and 1 base from J, with 6 bases in between. CDR3 coding DNA: TGTGCCAGCAGTTACGCCAGTTCCTACGAGCAGTACTTC. Amino acids: CASSYASSYEQYF.

The chain recombines TRBV29-1 with TRBJ2-5; D perhaps matches TRBD1 (7 bases). CDR1 is SQVTM, CDR2 ANQGSEA, per germline. This CDR3 region has 13 residues. Trimming left V 7 bases short and J 5 bases short, with 17 bases between. The CDR3 DNA sequence: TGCAGCGCCGACAGGGAGGTTGATGAGACCCAGTACTTC. Its protein is CSADREVDETQYF.

This chain uses TRBV10-2 with TRBJ2-3; D is perhaps TRBD1 (6 bases). This CDR3 spans 14 amino acids. V was trimmed by 7 bases and J by 4 bases, leaving 15 bases between them. Germline V gene sequence: CDR1 WSHSY, CDR2 SAAADI. CDR3 in amino acids: CASNGGRDADTQYF. The CDR3 DNA follows: TGCGCCAGCAATGGGGGCAGGGACGCAGATACGCAGTATTTT.

This clone appeared once. The chain joins TRBV4-2 to TRBJ1-1; 10 positions match TRBD1. With 4 bases clipped from V and 8 bases from J, the junction kept 4 bases outside the gene matches. CDR3 length equals 13 residues. CDR1 is LGHNA, CDR2 YNFKEQ, per germline. CDR3 loop: CASSPGQGGEAFF. For the CDR3, the DNA is TGTGCCAGCAGCCCCGGACAGGGGGGGGAAGCTTTCTTT.

The gene calls are TRBV7-2 and TRBJ2-7, with D perhaps TRBD2 (5 bases). In germline, CDR1 is SGHTA, CDR2 FQGNSA. There are 17 residues in the CDR3. Trimming removed 1 base at V and 1 base at J, with 17 bases between. The CDR3 nucleotides read TGTGCCAGCAGCTTAGAAAAGCGGCGGGCCTCTTCCTACGAGCAGTACTTC. Protein product: CASSLEKRRASSYEQYF.

The table lists this clone with a few counts. The CDR3 coding sequence is TGTGCCAGCAGCTTAGGATACAGACGGGGGAACCTTAACTATGGCTACACCTTC. Translating it yields CASSLGYRRGNLNYGYTF. V usage is TRBV13 and J usage is TRBJ1-2, with a weak D call TRBD1 (5 bases). Between the trimmed V and J ends, which lost 0 bases and 1 base, there was a span of 18 bases. The germline V gene encodes CDR1 PRHDT and CDR2 FYEKMQ (reference sequence). The CDR3 has 18 amino acids.

V gene TRBV10-2 combines with J gene TRBJ2-7, with 8 bases aligning to TRBD2. V lost 4 bases to trimming and J lost 4 bases; unmatched junction nucleotides: 18. The CDR3 loop spans 18 amino acids. Per germline, CDR1 WSHSY and CDR2 SAAADI. CDR3: CASSVDRTETSAEYEQYF. The CDR3 DNA reads as TGCGCCAGCAGTGTCGACCGGACTGAGACTAGCGCAGAATACGAGCAGTACTTC.

The genes are TRBV9 and TRBJ2-2, with 13 bases aligning to TRBD2. V was pared by 4 bases and J by 4 bases, with 10 bases of the junction left unmatched. The CDR3 loop spans 18 amino acids. The germline gives CDR1 SGDLS, CDR2 YYNGEE. The CDR3 DNA follows: TGTGCCAGCAGCCTCCGCGGGACTAGCGGGGTCCGCACCGGGGAGCTGTTTTTT. Translation: CASSLRGTSGVRTGELFF.

This clone occurred a few times. CDR3 sequence (DNA): TGTGCCAGCAGTGGCCTCGGCGAGCAGTACTTC. This gives the protein CASSGLGEQYF. The rearrangement links TRBV6-1 to TRBJ2-7; D unresolved. The CDR3 covers 11 residues. Germline CDR1 and CDR2: MNHNS and SASEGT. The ends were cut back, 4 bases at V and 6 bases at J, with 7 bases in the middle.

The chain employs TRBV14 and TRBJ2-3; TRBD2 matches at 10 bases. The trim removed 2 bases at V and 2 bases at J, leaving 10 bases unmatched. CDR3 length equals 18 residues. Germline assignment: CDR1 SGHDN and CDR2 FVKESK. In DNA form, the CDR3 reads TGTGCCAGCAGCCAACAAGCGGGAGGGTTTGGGTTCACAGATACGCAGTATTTT. Translating it yields CASSQQAGGFGFTDTQYF.

The rearrangement links TRBV7-9 to TRBJ2-2; no reliable D call. V dropped 5 bases and J dropped 6 bases, with 10 bases sitting between them. The CDR3 sequence is 13 residues long. Germline V gene data show CDR1 as SEHNR and CDR2 as FQNEAQ (reference sequence). The CDR3 sequence: CASSPPRPGELFF. Here the CDR3 DNA reads TGTGCCAGCAGCCCGCCGAGGCCCGGGGAGCTGTTTTTT.

This CDR3 reads CARSSDRSNQPQHF. The CDR3 DNA is TGTGCCAGAAGTTCGGACAGGAGCAATCAGCCCCAGCATTTT. The chain combines TRBV7-5 with TRBJ1-5; TRBD1 was called by the table and not checked on the DNA. TRBV7-5 is deemed a pseudogene. The CDR3 has 14 amino acids.